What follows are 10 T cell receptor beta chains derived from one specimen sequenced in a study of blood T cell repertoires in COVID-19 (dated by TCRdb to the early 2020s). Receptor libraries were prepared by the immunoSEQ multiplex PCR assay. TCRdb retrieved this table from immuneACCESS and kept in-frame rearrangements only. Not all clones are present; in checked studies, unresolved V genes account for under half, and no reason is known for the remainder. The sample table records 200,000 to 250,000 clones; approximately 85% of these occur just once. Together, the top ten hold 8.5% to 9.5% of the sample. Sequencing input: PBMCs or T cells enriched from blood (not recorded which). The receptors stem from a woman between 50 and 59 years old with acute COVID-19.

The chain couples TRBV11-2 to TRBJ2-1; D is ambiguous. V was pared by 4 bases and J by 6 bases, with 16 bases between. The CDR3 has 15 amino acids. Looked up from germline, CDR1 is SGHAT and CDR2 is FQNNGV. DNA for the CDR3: TGTGCCAGCAGCTCCTGGGCCTTCAATGGCAATGAGCAGTTCTTC. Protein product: CASSSWAFNGNEQFF.

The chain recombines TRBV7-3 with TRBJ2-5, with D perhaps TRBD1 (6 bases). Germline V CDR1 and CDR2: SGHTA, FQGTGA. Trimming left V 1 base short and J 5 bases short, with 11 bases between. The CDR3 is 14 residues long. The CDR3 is CASSLNGGAETQYF. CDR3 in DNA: TGTGCCAGCAGCTTAAATGGGGGCGCGGAGACCCAGTACTTC.

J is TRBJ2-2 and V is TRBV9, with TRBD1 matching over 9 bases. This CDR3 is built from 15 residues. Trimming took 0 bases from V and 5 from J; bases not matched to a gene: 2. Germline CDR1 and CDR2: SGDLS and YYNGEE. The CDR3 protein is CASSVDRGQTGELFF. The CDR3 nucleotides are TGTGCCAGCAGCGTAGACAGGGGGCAAACCGGGGAGCTGTTTTTT.

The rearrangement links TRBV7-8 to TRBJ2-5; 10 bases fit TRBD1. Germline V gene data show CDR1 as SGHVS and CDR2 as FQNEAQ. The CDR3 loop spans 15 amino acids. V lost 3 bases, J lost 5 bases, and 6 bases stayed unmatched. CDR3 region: CASSLGQGQRETQYF. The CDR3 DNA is TGTGCCAGCAGCTTGGGACAGGGGCAGAGGGAGACCCAGTACTTC. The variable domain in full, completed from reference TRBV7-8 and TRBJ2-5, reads GAGVSQSPRYKVAKRGQDVALRCDPISGHVSLFWYQQALGQGPEFLTYFQNEAQLDKSGLPSDRFFAERPEGSVSTLKIQRTQQEDSAVYLCASSLGQGQRETQYFGPGTRLLVL.

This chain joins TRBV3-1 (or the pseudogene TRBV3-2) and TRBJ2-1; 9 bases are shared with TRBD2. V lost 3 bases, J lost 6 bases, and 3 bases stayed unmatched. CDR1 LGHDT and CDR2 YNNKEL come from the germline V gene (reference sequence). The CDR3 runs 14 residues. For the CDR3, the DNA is TGTGCCAGCAGCCAGGGACTAGCAGGCAATGAGCAGTTCTTC. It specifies CASSQGLAGNEQFF.

The CDR3 DNA is TGTGCCAGCAGCCAAGCTAGACAGGGCTCACCCCTCCACTTT. Encoded protein: CASSQARQGSPLHF. This chain links TRBV3-1 (or the pseudogene TRBV3-2) with TRBJ1-6; TRBD1 agrees at 7 bases. V trimming: 1 base; J trimming: 10 bases; junction bases outside the gene matches: 4. This CDR3 spans 14 amino acids. Germline V gives CDR1 LGHDT, CDR2 YNNKEL (reference sequence).

CDR3 amino acids: CASSFRTSGGAVVNEQFF. The CDR3 bases are TGTGCCAGCAGCTTCCGGACTAGCGGGGGGGCTGTGGTCAATGAGCAGTTCTTC. The chain recombines TRBV5-6 with TRBJ2-1; 15 bases align to TRBD2. This CDR3 is 18 amino acids long. V lost 2 bases and J lost 6; bases outside the gene matches: 9. Germline CDR1 SGHDT, CDR2 YYEEEE. The full variable domain, its missing parts supplied by reference TRBV5-6 and TRBJ2-1, is DAGVTQSPTHLIKTRGQQVTLRCSPKSGHDTVSWYQQALGQGPQFIFQYYEEEERQRGNFPDRFSGHQFPNYSSELNVNALLLGDSALYLCASSFRTSGGAVVNEQFFGPGTRLTVL.

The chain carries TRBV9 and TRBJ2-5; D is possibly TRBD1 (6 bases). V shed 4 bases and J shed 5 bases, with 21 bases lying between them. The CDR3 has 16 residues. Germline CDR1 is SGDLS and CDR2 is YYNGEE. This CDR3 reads CASSFGQGLLLETQYF. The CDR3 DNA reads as TGTGCCAGCAGCTTTGGGCAGGGGCTCCTCCTCGAGACCCAGTACTTC.

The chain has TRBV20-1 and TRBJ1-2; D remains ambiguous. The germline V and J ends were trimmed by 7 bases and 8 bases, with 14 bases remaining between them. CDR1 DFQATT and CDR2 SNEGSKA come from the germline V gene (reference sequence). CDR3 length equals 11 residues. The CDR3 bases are TGCAGTGTCGGTCTCCATGTCGGCTACACCTTC. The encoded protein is CSVGLHVGYTF.

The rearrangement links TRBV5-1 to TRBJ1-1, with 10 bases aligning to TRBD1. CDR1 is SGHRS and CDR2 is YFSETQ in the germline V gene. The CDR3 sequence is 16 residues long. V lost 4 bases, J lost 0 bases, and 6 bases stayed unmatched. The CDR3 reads CASSLGTGVLNTEAFF. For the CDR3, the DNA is TGCGCCAGCAGCCTCGGGACAGGGGTCTTGAACACTGAAGCTTTCTTT.